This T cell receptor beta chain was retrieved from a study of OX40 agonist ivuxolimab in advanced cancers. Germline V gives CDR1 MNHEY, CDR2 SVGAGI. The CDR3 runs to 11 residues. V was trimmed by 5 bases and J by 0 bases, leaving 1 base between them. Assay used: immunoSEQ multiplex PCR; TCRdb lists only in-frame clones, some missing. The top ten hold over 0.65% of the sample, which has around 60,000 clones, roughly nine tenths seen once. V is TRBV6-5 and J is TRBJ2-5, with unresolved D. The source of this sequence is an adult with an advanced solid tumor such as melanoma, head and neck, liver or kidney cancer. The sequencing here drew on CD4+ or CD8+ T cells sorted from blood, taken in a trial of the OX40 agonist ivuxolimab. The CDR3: CASSNQETQYF. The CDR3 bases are TGTGCCAGCAGTAACCAAGAGACCCAGTACTTC.